The 6 T cell receptor beta chains below were found in one sample sequenced in a study of shared T cell receptors in the human thymus. Sequencing was performed with immunoSEQ multiplex PCR; in TCRdb, only in-frame clones are kept and a portion is missing. The sample comprises about 660,000 clones, roughly 90% of which are singletons, and around 0.0099% rests with the top ten. These data were also reused for a study on human thymus T cells.

Sequencing was done on a sample of thymocytes. The receptors come from a boy under three years old with a congenital heart defect.

V is TRBV7-2 and J is TRBJ2-1, with unresolved D. In germline, CDR1 is SGHTA, CDR2 FQGNSA. Trimming took off 7 bases at V and 8 bases at J, with 21 bases between the two ends. The CDR3 contains 15 residues. The CDR3 is CASNDSSRLFDEQFF. CDR3 DNA: TGTGCCAGCAACGACTCCAGCCGACTTTTCGATGAGCAGTTCTTC.

The rearrangement joins TRBV5-6 to TRBJ1-2; 7 nucleotides agree with TRBD1. V was clipped by 2 bases and J by 2 bases; unmatched bases: 3. In germline, CDR1 is SGHDT, CDR2 YYEEEE. The CDR3 runs 14 residues. In DNA form, the CDR3 reads TGTGCCAGCAGCTTAGACAGGGAAAACTATGGCTACACCTTC. Translated: CASSLDRENYGYTF.

The rearrangement links TRBV30 to TRBJ2-1; 12 nucleotides match TRBD2. The CDR3 is 15 residues long. V trimming: 2 bases; J trimming: 8 bases; junction bases outside the gene matches: 7. Germline lookup yields CDR1 GTSNPN and CDR2 SVGIG (reference sequence). The CDR3 nucleotides are TGTGCCTGGAGTTTTCGGACTAGCGGGACCCATGAGCAGTTCTTC. The encoded protein is CAWSFRTSGTHEQFF. The variable domain in full, completed from reference TRBV30 and TRBJ2-1, reads SQTIHQWPATLVQPVGSPLSLECTVEGTSNPNLYWYRQAAGRGLQLLFYSVGIGQISSEVPQNLSASRPQDRQFILSSKKLLLSDSGFYLCAWSFRTSGTHEQFFGPGTRLTVL.

The CDR3 spells CASSAYRAGANVLTF. The CDR3 nucleotides read TGTGCCAGCAGCGCATACAGGGCTGGGGCCAACGTCCTGACTTTC. The chain joins TRBV2 to TRBJ2-6; weak D call: TRBD1 (6 bases). CDR1 is SNHLY, CDR2 FYNNEI, per germline. Deletions cut 6 bases from V and 2 bases from J, with 11 bases between. The CDR3 is 15 residues long.

The chain recombines TRBV9 with TRBJ2-3, with TRBD2 identical over 9 bases. Trimming took 3 bases from V and 2 from J; bases not matched to a gene: 7. Germline V lookup: CDR1 SGDLS, CDR2 YYNGEE. The CDR3 runs 16 residues. CDR3 in DNA: TGTGCCAGCAGCGCTCTTAGCGGGAGATACACAGATACGCAGTATTTT. The encoded protein is CASSALSGRYTDTQYF.

The chain carries TRBV10-1 and TRBJ2-7; 8 bases align to TRBD2. This CDR3 has 15 amino acids. The V gene's germline CDR1 is WNHNN and CDR2 SYGVQD (reference sequence). The J segment lost 5 bases and the V segment lost 0 bases, leaving 6 bases of the junction unmatched. CDR3 protein: CASSESGSGTHEQYF. CDR3 nucleotide sequence: TGCGCCAGCAGTGAGTCGGGTAGCGGGACCCACGAGCAGTACTTC.